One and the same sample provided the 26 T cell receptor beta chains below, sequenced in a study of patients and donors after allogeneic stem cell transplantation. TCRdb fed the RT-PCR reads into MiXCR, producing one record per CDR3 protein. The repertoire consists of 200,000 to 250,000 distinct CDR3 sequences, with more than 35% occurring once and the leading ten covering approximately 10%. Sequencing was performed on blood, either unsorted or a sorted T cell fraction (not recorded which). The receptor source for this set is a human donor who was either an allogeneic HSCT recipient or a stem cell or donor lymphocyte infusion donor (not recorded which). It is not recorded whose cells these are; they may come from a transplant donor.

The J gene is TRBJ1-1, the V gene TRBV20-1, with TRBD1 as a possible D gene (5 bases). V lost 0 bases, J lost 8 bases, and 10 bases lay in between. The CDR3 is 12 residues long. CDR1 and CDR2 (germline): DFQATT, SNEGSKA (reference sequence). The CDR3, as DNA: TGCAGTGCTAGAGATCCTGGGGCAGAAGCTTTCTTT. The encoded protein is CSARDPGAEAFF.

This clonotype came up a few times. The CDR3 protein is CASSQDRINSDEQFF. The CDR3, as DNA: TGTGCCAGCAGCCAAGATAGAATTAATAGCGATGAGCAGTTCTTC. The chain carries TRBV3-1 and TRBJ2-1, with D possibly matching TRBD2 (5 bases). V lost 0 bases and J 8 bases, leaving 14 bases between the germline ends. Per germline, CDR1 LGHDT and CDR2 YNNKEL (reference sequence). The CDR3 is made up of 15 amino acids.

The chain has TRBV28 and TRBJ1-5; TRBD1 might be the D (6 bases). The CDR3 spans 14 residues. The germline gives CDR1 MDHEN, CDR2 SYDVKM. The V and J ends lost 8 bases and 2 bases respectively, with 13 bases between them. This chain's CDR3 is CASRRGGGNQPQHF. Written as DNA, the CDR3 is TGTGCCAGCCGGAGAGGGGGAGGCAATCAGCCCCAGCATTTT.

The chain's CDR3 is CASSPQGRRNTQYF. The DNA of the CDR3 is TGTGCCAGCAGCCCCCAGGGGCGCAGAAATACGCAGTATTTT. The chain joins TRBV9 to TRBJ2-3; D perhaps matches TRBD1 (6 bases). The germline V gene encodes CDR1 SGDLS and CDR2 YYNGEE. This CDR3 contains 14 residues. V lost 4 bases to trimming and J lost 7 bases, with 16 bases between them.

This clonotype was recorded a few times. CDR3 sequence reads: CASSPRDSLPNYGYTF. CDR3 sequence (DNA): TGTGCCAGCAGCCCGAGAGACAGCCTACCTAACTATGGCTACACCTTC. This chain connects TRBV5-6 to TRBJ1-2; tentative D call: TRBD1 (5 bases). Deletions cut 4 bases from V and 0 bases from J, with 16 bases between. This CDR3 region has 16 residues. From germline, CDR1 is SGHDT and CDR2 YYEEEE.

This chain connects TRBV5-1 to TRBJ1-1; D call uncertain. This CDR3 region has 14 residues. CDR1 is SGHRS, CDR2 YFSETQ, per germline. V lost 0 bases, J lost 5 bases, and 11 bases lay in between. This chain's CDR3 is CASSLDSGRTEAFF. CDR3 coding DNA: TGCGCCAGCAGCTTGGATTCAGGAAGAACTGAAGCTTTCTTT.

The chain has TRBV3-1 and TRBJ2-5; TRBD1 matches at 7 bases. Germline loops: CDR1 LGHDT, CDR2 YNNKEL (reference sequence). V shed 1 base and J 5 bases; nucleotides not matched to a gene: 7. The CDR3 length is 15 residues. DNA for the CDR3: TGTGCCAGCAGCCAAGTCGACAGGGCGAAGGAGACCCAGTACTTC. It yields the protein CASSQVDRAKETQYF.

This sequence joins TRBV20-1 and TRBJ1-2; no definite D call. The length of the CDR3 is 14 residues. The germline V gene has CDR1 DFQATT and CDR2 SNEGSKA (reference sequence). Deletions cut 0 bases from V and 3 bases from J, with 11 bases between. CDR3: CSAREHSLDYGYTF. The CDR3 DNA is TGCAGTGCTAGAGAGCACAGTTTAGACTATGGCTACACCTTC.

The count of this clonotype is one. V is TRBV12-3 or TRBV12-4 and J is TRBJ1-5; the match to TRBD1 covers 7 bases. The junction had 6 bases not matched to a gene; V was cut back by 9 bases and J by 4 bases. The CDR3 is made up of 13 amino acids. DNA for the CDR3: TGTGCCAGTTCGGGACAGAAAAATCAGCCCCAGCATTTT. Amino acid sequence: CASSGQKNQPQHF.

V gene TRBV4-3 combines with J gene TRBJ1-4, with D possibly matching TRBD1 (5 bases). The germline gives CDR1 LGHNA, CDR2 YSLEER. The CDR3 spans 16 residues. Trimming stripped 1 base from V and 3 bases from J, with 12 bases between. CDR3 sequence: CASSQVDGAANEKLFF. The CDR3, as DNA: TGCGCCAGCAGCCAAGTGGATGGGGCAGCTAATGAAAAACTGTTTTTT.

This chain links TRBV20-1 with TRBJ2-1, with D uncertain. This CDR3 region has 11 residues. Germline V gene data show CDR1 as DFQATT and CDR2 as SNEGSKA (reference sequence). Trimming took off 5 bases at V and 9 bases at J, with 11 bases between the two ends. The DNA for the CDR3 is TGCAGTGCTGACCGCGTCGGTGAGCAGTTCTTC. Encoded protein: CSADRVGEQFF.

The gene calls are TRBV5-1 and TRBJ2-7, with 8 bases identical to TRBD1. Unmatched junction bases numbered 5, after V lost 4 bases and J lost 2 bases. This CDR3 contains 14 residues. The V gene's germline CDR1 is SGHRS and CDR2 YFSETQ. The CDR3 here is CASSPGQVTYEQYF. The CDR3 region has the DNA TGCGCCAGCAGCCCGGGACAGGTTACCTACGAGCAGTACTTC.

Written as DNA, the CDR3 is TGCGCCAGCAGACTGGACACGGTGACGGGAGCTTTCTTT. It is translated as CASRLDTVTGAFF. This rearrangement joins TRBV5-1 to TRBJ1-1; D may be TRBD1 (5 bases). The CDR3 is made up of 13 amino acids. Germline V gives CDR1 SGHRS, CDR2 YFSETQ. Trimming took 5 bases from V and 10 from J, leaving 18 bases between them.

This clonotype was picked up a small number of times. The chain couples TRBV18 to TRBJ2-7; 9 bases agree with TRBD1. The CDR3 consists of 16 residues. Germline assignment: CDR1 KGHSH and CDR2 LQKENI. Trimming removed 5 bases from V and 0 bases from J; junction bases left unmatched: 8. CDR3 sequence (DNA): TGTGCCAGCTCAGGACCGGGACAGGGTAACTCCTACGAGCAGTACTTC. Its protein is CASSGPGQGNSYEQYF. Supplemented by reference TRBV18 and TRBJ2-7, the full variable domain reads NAGVMQNPRHLVRRRGQEARLRCSPMKGHSHVYWYRQLPEEGLKFMVYLQKENIIDESGMPKERFSAEFPKEGPSILRIQQVVRGDSAAYFCASSGPGQGNSYEQYFGPGTRLTVT.

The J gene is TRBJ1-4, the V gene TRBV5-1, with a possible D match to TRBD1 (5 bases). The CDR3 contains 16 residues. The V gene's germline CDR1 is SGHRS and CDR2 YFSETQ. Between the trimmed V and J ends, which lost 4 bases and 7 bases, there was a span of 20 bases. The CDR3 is CASSMTFDSSGEKLFF. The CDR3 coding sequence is TGCGCCAGCAGCATGACGTTCGACAGTAGTGGTGAAAAACTGTTTTTT.

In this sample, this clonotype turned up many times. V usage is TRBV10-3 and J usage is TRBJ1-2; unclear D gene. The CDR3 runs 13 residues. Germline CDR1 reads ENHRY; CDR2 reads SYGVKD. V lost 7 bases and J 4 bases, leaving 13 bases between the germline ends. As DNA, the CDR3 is TGTGCCATCACCGAACAGCAATTCTATGGCTACACCTTC. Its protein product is CAITEQQFYGYTF.

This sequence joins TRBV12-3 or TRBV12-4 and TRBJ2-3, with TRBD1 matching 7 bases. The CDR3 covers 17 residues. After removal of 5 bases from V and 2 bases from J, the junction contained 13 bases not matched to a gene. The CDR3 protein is CASSLPYRDRVTDTQYF. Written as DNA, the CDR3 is TGTGCCAGCAGTCTCCCCTACCGGGACAGAGTCACAGATACGCAGTATTTT.

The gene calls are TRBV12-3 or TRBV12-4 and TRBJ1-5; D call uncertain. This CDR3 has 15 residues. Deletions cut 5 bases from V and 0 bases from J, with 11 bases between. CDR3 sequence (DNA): TGTGCCAGCAGTCTGACATTCTATAGCAATCAGCCCCAGCATTTT. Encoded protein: CASSLTFYSNQPQHF.

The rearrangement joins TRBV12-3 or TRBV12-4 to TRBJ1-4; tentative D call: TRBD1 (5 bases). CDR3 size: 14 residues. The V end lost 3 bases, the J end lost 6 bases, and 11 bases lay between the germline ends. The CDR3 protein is CASSFQGSHEKLFF. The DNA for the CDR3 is TGTGCCAGCAGTTTCCAGGGTTCCCATGAAAAACTGTTTTTT.

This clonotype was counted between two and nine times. CDR3 coding DNA: TGTGCCAGCAGCCCCTACTTGACAGGGTCGGGCGGCTACACCTTC. Its protein product is CASSPYLTGSGGYTF. The gene calls are TRBV7-9 and TRBJ1-2, with TRBD1 matching 7 bases. CDR3 size: 15 residues. Trimming cost V 5 bases and J 8 bases; bases outside gene matches: 14. Germline CDR1 is SEHNR and CDR2 is FQNEAQ (reference sequence).

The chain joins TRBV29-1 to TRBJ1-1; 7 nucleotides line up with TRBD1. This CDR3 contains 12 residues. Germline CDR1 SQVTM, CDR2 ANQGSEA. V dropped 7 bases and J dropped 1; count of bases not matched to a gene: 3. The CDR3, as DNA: TGCAGCGGGGGACAGACGAACACTGAAGCTTTCTTT. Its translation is CSGGQTNTEAFF.

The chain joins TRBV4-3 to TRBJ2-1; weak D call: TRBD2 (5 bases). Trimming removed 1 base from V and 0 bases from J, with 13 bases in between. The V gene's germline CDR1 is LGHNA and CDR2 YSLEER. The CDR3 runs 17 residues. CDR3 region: CASSQGLSGSSYNEQFF. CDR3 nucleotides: TGCGCCAGCAGCCAAGGGCTGTCGGGAAGCTCCTACAATGAGCAGTTCTTC.

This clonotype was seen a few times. The CDR3 region has the DNA TGCAGTGCAGCCAGACGGGGACGGCAGGCTTGGGATGGCTACACCTTC. It translates to CSAARRGRQAWDGYTF. This sequence joins TRBV20-1 and TRBJ1-2; TRBD1 might be the D (5 bases). Germline V gene data show CDR1 as DFQATT and CDR2 as SNEGSKA (reference sequence). With 6 bases removed from V and 6 bases from J, the gap between germline ends came to 26 bases. This CDR3 has 16 residues.

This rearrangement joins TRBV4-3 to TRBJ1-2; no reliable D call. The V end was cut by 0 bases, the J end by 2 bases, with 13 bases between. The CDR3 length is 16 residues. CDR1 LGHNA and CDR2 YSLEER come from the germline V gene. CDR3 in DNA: TGCGCCAGCAGCCAAGATCCCCCGGATAAGAACTATGGCTACACCTTC. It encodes CASSQDPPDKNYGYTF.

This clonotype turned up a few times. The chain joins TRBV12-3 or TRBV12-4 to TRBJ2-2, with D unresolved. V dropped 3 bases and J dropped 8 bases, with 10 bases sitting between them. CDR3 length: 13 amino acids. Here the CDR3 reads CASSLGRQGELFF. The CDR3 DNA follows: TGTGCCAGCAGTTTGGGCCGCCAAGGGGAGCTGTTTTTT.

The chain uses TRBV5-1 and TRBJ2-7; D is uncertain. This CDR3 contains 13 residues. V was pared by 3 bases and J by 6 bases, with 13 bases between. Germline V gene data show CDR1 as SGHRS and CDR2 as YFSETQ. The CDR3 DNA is TGCGCCAGCAGCTCATATCCCGCTAGCGAGCAGTACTTC. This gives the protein CASSSYPASEQYF.